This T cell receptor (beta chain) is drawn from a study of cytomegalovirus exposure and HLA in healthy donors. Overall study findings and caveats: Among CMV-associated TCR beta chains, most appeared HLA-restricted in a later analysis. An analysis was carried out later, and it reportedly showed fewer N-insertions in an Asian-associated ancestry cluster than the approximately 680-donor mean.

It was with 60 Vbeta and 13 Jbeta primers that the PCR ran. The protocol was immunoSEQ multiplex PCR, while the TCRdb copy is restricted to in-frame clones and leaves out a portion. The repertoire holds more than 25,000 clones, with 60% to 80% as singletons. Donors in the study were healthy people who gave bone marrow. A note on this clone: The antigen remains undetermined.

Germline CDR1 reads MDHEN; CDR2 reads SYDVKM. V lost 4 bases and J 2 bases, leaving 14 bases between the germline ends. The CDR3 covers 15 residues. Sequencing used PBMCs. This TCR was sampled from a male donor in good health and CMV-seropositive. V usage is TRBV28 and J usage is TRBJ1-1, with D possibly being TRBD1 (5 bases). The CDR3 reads CASSSSGILNTEAFF. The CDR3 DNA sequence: TGTGCCAGCAGTTCCTCAGGGATCCTCAACACTGAAGCTTTCTTT.